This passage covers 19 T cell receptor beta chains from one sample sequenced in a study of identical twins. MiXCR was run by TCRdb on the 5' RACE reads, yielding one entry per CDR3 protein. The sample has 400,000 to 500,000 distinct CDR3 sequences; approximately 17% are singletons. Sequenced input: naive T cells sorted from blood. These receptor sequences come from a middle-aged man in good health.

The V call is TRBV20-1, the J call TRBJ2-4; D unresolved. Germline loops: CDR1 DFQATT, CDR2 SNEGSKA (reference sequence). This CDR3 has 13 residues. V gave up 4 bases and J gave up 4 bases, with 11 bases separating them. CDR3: CSATLRTKNIQYF. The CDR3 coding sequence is TGCAGTGCTACCCTGCGGACGAAAAACATTCAGTACTTC.

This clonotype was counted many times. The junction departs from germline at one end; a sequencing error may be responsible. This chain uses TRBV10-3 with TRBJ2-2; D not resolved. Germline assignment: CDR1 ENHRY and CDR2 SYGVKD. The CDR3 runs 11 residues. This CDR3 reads CAITNTGELFF. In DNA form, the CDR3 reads TGTGCCATCACGAATACCGGGGAGCTGTTTTTT.

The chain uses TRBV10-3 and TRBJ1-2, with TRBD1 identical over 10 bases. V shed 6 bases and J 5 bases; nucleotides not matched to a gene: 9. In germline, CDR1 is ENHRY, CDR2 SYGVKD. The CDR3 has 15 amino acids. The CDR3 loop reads CAISLERTGGYGYTF. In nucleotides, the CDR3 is TGTGCCATCAGCCTTGAAAGGACAGGGGGATATGGCTACACCTTC.

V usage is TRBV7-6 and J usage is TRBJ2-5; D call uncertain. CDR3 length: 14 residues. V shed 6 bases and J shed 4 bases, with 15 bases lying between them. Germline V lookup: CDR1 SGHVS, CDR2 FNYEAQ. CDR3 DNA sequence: TGTGCCAGCAGTCCGGGCCCCAGAGGAGAGACCCAGTACTTC. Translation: CASSPGPRGETQYF.

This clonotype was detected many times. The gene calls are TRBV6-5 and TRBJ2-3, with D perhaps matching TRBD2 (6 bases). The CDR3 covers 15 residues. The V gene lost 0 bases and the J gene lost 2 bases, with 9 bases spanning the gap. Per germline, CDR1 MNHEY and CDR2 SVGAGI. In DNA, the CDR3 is TGTGCCAGCAGTTACTCTTGGCGGGACACAGATACGCAGTATTTT. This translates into CASSYSWRDTDTQYF.

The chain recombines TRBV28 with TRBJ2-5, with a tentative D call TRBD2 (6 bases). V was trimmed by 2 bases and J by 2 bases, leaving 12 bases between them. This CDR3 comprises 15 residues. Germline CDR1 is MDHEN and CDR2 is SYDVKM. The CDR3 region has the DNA TGTGCCAGCAGTTTACCCTCACTAGCACAAGAGACCCAGTACTTC. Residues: CASSLPSLAQETQYF.

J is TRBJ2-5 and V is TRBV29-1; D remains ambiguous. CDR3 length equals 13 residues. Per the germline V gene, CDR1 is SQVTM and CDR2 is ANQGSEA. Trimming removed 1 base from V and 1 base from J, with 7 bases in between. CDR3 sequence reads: CSVEAQFQETQYF. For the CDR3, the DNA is TGCAGCGTTGAAGCCCAGTTCCAAGAGACCCAGTACTTC.

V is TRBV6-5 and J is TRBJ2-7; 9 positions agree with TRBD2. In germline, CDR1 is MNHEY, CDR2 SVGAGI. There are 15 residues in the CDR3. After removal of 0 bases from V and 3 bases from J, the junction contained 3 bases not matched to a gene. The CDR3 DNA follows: TGTGCCAGCAGTTACTCGATAGCGGGGGACTACGAGCAGTACTTC. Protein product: CASSYSIAGDYEQYF.

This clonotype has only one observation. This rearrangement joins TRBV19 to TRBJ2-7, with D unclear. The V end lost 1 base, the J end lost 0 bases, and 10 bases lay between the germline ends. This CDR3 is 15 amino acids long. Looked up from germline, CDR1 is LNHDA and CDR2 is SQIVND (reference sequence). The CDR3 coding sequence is TGTGCCAGTAGTATAGCGGCCGTGAGCTCCTACGAGCAGTACTTC. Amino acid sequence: CASSIAAVSSYEQYF. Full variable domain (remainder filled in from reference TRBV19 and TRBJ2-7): DGGITQSPKYLFRKEGQNVTLSCEQNLNHDAMYWYRQDPGQGLRLIYYSQIVNDFQKGDIAEGYSVSREKKESFPLTVTSAQKNPTAFYLCASSIAAVSSYEQYFGPGTRLTVT.

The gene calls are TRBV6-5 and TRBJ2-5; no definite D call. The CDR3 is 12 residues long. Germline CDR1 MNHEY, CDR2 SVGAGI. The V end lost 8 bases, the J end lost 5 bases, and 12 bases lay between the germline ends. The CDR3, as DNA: TGTGCCAGCTCCGACGGCACGGAGACCCAGTACTTC. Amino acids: CASSDGTETQYF.

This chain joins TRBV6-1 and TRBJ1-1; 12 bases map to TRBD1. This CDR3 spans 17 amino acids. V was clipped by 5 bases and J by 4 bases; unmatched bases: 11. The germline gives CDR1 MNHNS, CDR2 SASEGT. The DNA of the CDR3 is TGTGCCAGCAGTCAACCTGGGACAGGGGGCCGCGGCACTGAAGCTTTCTTT. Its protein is CASSQPGTGGRGTEAFF.

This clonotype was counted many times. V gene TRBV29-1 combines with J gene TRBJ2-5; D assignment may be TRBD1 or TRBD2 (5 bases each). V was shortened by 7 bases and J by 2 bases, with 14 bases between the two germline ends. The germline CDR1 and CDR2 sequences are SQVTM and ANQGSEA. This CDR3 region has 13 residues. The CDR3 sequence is CSAGTVPQETQYF. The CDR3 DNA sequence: TGCAGCGCGGGGACGGTGCCTCAAGAGACCCAGTACTTC.

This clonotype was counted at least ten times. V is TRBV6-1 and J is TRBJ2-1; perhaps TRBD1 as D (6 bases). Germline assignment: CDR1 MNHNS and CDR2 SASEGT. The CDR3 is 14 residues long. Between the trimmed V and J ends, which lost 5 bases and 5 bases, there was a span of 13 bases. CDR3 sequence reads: CASSRRTDNNEQFF. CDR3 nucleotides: TGTGCCAGCAGTCGTCGGACAGACAACAATGAGCAGTTCTTC.

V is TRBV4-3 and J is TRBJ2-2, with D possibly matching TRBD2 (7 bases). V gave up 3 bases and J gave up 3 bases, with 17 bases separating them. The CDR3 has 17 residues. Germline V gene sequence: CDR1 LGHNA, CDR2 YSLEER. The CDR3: CASSHLRGGLDTGELFF. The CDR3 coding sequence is TGCGCCAGCAGCCACCTTAGGGGGGGGCTTGACACCGGGGAGCTGTTTTTT.

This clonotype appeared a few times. This CDR3 reads CASSLVLGPDYHNEQFF. In nucleotides, the CDR3 is TGTGCCAGCAGCTTGGTGCTAGGTCCCGATTACCACAATGAGCAGTTCTTC. The chain has TRBV5-6 and TRBJ2-1; D gene uncertain. Trimming removed 0 bases from V and 5 bases from J, with 18 bases in between. There are 17 residues in the CDR3. Germline assignment: CDR1 SGHDT and CDR2 YYEEEE.

CDR3 bases: TGTGCCACCACCCAGACAGGGTGGAATGAGCAGTTCTTC. It specifies CATTQTGWNEQFF. The rearrangement uses TRBV24-1 and TRBJ2-1, with 7 bases lining up with TRBD1. Germline CDR1 reads KGHDR; CDR2 reads SFDVKD. Trimming at V came to 8 bases and at J to 7 bases, leaving 7 bases not matched to a gene. The CDR3 spans 13 residues.

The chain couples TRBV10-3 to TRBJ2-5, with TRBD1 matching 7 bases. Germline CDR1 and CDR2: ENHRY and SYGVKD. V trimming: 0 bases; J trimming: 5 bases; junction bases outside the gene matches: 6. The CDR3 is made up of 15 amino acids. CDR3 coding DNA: TGTGCCATCAGTGAGTCCACGACAGGGCCGGAGACCCAGTACTTC. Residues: CAISESTTGPETQYF.

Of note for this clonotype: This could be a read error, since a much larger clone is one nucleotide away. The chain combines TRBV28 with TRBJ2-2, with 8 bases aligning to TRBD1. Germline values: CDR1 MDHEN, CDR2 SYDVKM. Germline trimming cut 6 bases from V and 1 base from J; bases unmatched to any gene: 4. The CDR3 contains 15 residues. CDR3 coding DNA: TGTGCCAGCAGACCCGACAGGGGGAACACCGGGGAGCTGTTTTTT. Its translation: CASRPDRGNTGELFF.

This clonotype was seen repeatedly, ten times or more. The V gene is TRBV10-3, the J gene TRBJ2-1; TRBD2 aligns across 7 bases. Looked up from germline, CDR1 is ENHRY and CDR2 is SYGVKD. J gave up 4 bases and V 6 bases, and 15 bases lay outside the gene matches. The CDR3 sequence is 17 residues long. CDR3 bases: TGTGCCATCAGGCCCACTCTAGCGGAGACCGTTTACAATGAGCAGTTCTTC. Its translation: CAIRPTLAETVYNEQFF.